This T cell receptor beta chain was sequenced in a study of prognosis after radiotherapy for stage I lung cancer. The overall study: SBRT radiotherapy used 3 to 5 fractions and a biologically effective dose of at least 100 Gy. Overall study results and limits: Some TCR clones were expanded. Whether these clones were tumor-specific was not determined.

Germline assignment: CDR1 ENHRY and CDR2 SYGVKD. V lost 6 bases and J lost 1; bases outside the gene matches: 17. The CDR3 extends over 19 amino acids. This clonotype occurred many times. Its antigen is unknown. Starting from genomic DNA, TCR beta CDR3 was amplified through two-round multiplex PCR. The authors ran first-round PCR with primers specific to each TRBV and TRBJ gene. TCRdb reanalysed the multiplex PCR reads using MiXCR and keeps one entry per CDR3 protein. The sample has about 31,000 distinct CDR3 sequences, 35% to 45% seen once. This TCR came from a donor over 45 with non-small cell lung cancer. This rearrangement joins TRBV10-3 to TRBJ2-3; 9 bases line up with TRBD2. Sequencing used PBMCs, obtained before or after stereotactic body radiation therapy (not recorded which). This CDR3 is CAISSSPLRAGGGTDTQYF. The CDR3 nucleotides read TGTGCCATCAGCTCAAGCCCCCTGAGGGCGGGAGGGGGCACAGATACGCAGTATTTT.